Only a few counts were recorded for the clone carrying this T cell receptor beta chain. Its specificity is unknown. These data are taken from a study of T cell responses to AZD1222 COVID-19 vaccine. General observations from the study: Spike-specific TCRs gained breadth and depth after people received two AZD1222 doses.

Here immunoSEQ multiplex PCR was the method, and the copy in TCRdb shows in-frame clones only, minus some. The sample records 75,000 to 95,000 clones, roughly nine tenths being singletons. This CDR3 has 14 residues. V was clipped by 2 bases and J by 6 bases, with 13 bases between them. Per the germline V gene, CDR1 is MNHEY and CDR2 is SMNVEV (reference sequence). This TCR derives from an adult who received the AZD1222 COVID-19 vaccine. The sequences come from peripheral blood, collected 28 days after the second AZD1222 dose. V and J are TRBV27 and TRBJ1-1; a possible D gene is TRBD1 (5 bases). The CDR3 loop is CASSLVGTISEAFF. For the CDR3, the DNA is TGTGCCAGCAGTTTAGTAGGGACCATTTCTGAAGCTTTCTTT.